This is a list of T cell receptor beta chains from one sample in a study of cytomegalovirus exposure and HLA in healthy donors. Only in-frame clones appear in the TCRdb table, and some are missing; sequencing was by immunoSEQ multiplex PCR. The repertoire consists of about 140,000 clones, with around four fifths occurring once and the leading ten covering 1% to 1.5%. The sequencing sample was made of PBMCs. The receptors were sampled from a male donor in good health and CMV-seropositive. Each CDR3 is given with its conserved first and last residue. A D gene is named only where the DNA matches it firmly. Clone size is given for some rows only: seen once, a few or many times, or a class if the clone is expanded.

V: TRBV29-1
size: NA
D: NA
J: TRBJ1-2
CDR3: CSVVFFDWNYGYTF
DNA: TGCAGCGTTGTTTTCTTTGACTGGAACTATGGCTACACCTTC

V: TRBV5-1
size: NA
D: NA
J: TRBJ2-7
CDR3: CASRGGGEYEQYF
DNA: TGCGCCAGCAGGGGGGGTGGTGAGTACGAGCAGTACTTC

V: TRBV29-1
size: NA
D: NA
J: TRBJ2-6
CDR3: CSVPRSSGANVLTF
DNA: TGCAGCGTCCCCCGTAGCTCTGGGGCCAACGTCCTGACTTTC

V: TRBV11-2
size: NA
D: TRBD2
J: TRBJ2-1
CDR3: CASSPLTSGVYNEQFF
DNA: TGTGCCAGCAGCCCCTTAACTAGCGGGGTGTACAATGAGCAGTTCTTC

V: TRBV9
size: few
D: TRBD1
J: TRBJ1-5
CDR3: CASSSDGGGGQPQHF
DNA: TGTGCCAGCAGCTCAGATGGAGGGGGCGGGCAGCCCCAGCATTTT

V: TRBV11-2
size: NA
D: NA
J: TRBJ2-1
CDR3: CASRRQSQSSYNEQFF
DNA: TGTGCCAGCAGACGACAGTCCCAAAGCTCCTACAATGAGCAGTTCTTC

V: TRBV29-1
size: NA
D: TRBD1
J: TRBJ1-1
CDR3: CSVDPWQGAETEAFF
DNA: TGCAGCGTTGACCCATGGCAGGGGGCAGAGACTGAAGCTTTCTTT

V: TRBV20-1
size: NA
D: NA
J: TRBJ2-3
CDR3: CSTGTDTQYF
DNA: TGCAGCACGGGGACAGATACGCAGTATTTT

V: TRBV9
size: NA
D: NA
J: TRBJ2-1
CDR3: CASSVGGLPVGDEQFF
DNA: TGTGCCAGCAGCGTAGGGGGGCTTCCGGTGGGTGATGAGCAGTTCTTC

V: TRBV7-8
size: NA
D: TRBD2
J: TRBJ2-7
CDR3: CASSLAPSGGTYEQYF
DNA: TGTGCCAGCAGCTTAGCGCCCAGCGGGGGGACCTACGAGCAGTACTTC

V: TRBV7-2
size: NA
D: TRBD2
J: TRBJ2-7
CDR3: CASSLNVAGGYGEQYF
DNA: TGTGCCAGCAGCCTAAACGTAGCGGGAGGTTACGGCGAGCAGTACTTC

V: TRBV7-9
size: NA
D: TRBD1
J: TRBJ2-5
CDR3: CASSSKGQLKETQYF
DNA: TGTGCCAGCAGCTCCAAGGGACAGCTGAAAGAGACCCAGTACTTC

V: TRBV27
size: NA
D: NA
J: TRBJ2-7
CDR3: CASTVGAGLVHEQYF
DNA: TGTGCCAGCACCGTGGGGGCAGGGCTAGTTCACGAGCAGTACTTC

V: TRBV2
size: NA
D: NA
J: TRBJ2-2
CDR3: CASSEQGPGELFF
DNA: TGTGCCAGCAGTGAACAGGGTCCCGGGGAGCTGTTTTTT

V: TRBV19
size: NA
D: TRBD1
J: TRBJ1-2
CDR3: CASKNLGAKQGMFEGYTF
DNA: TGTGCCAGTAAGAACTTGGGAGCAAAACAGGGGATGTTTGAAGGCTACACCTTC

V: TRBV4-1
size: NA
D: TRBD2
J: TRBJ2-3
CDR3: CASSPLGLAGDTQYF
DNA: TGCGCCAGCAGCCCTTTAGGACTAGCGGGAGATACGCAGTATTTT

V: TRBV28
size: once
D: TRBD2
J: TRBJ2-7
CDR3: CASKRASGSPYEQYF
DNA: TGTGCCAGCAAGAGGGCTAGCGGGTCCCCCTACGAGCAGTACTTC

V: TRBV6-5
size: NA
D: TRBD1
J: TRBJ2-1
CDR3: CASSLTDRVDEQFF
DNA: TGTGCCAGCAGTCTAACGGACAGGGTAGATGAGCAGTTCTTC

V: TRBV7-9
size: NA
D: NA
J: TRBJ2-7
CDR3: CSSSLEGPSPTYEQYF
DNA: TGTTCCAGCAGCTTAGAAGGCCCTAGTCCCACCTACGAGCAGTACTTC

V: TRBV11-2
size: NA
D: NA
J: TRBJ2-6
CDR3: CASSLVLLGANVPTF
DNA: TGTGCCAGCAGCTTAGTTCTCTTGGGGGCCAACGTCCCGACTTTC

V: TRBV6-5
size: few
D: TRBD1
J: TRBJ1-4
CDR3: CASSYSRDSLEKLFF
DNA: TGTGCCAGCAGTTACTCAAGGGACAGCCTGGAAAAACTGTTTTTT

V: TRBV28
size: once
D: NA
J: TRBJ2-2
CDR3: CASSFGGRDTGELFF
DNA: TGTGCCAGCAGTTTCGGGGGGCGCGACACCGGGGAGCTGTTTTTT

V: TRBV2
size: NA
D: TRBD1
J: TRBJ1-1
CDR3: CASSGQGNTEAFF
DNA: TGTGCCAGCAGTGGACAGGGGAACACTGAAGCTTTCTTT

V: TRBV6-6
size: NA
D: NA
J: TRBJ2-5
CDR3: CASSPRGGTQETQYF
DNA: TGTGCCAGCAGTCCAAGAGGGGGTACCCAAGAGACCCAGTACTTC

V: TRBV5-8
size: few
D: NA
J: TRBJ2-1
CDR3: CASSLDGGYEQFF
DNA: TGTGCCAGCAGCTTGGATGGGGGGTATGAGCAGTTCTTC

V: TRBV6-5
size: few
D: TRBD1
J: TRBJ1-6
CDR3: CAMTGGFNSPLHF
DNA: TGTGCCATGACAGGGGGCTTTAATTCACCCCTCCACTTT

V: TRBV14
size: NA
D: TRBD1
J: TRBJ1-1
CDR3: CASRSGGDAEAFF
DNA: TGTGCCAGCAGGTCAGGGGGCGACGCTGAAGCTTTCTTC